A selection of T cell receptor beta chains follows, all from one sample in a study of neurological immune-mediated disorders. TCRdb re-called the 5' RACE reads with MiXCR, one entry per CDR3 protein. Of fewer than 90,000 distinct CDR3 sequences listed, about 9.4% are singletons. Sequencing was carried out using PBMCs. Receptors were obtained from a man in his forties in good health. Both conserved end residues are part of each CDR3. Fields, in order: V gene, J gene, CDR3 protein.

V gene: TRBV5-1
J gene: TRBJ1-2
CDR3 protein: CASSLNDGAGYTF

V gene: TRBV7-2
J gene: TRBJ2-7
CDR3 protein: CASSLAGGDYEQYF

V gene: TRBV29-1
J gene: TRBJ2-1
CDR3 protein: CSIAPGGTGTYNELFF

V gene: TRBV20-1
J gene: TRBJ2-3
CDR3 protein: CSARVHGRTDTQYF

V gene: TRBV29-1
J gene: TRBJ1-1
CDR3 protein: CSVVGGVGNTEAFF

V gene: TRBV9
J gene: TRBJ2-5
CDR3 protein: CASSPGGGAGFETQYF

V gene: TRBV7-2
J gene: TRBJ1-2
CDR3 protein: CASSLTQGYYGYTF

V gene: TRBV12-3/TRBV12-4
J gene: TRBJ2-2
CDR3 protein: CASSFAGMNTGELFF

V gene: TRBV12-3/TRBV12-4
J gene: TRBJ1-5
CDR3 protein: CASSGQGNQPQHF

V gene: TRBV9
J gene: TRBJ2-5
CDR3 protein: CASGVTGEETQYF

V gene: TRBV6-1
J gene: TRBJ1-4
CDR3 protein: CASSANEKLFF

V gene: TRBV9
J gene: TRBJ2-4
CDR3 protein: CANSVGQGKNIQYF

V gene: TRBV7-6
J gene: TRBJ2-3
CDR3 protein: CASSLALKDTQYF

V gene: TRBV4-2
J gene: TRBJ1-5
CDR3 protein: CASRLSGTEFNQPQHF

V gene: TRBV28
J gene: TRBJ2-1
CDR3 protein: CASSYRGGSSYNEQFF

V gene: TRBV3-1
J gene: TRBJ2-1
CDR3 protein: CASRRTSNNEQFF

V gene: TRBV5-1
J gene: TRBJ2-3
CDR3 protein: CASSLIPLSRKEIAQYF

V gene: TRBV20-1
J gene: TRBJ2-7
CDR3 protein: CSASDGPSFEQYF

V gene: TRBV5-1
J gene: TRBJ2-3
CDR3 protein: CASSSSGLVTDTQYF

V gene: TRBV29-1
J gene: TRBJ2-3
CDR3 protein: CSVEEGGLAGGSRPDTQYF

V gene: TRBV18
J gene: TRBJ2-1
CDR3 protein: CASSPRGRATQLQFF